This T cell receptor beta chain derives from a study of cytomegalovirus exposure and HLA in healthy donors. Unrecorded immune exposures were likely, despite nominal health at sampling. PCR involved 60 Vbeta and 13 Jbeta primers. Clones were read by immunoSEQ multiplex PCR, and TCRdb kept only the in-frame ones, dropping some. The data show approximately 51,000 clones, roughly four fifths seen once. This clone has just one count. CDR1 is PRHDT and CDR2 is FYEKMQ in the germline V gene (reference sequence). V was clipped by 5 bases and J by 4 bases, with 15 bases between them. This CDR3 contains 14 residues.

The V gene is TRBV13, the J gene TRBJ2-7, with D tentatively TRBD1 (5 bases). Sequences were obtained from PBMCs. The source is a boy between 10 and 17 years old in good health and CMV-seropositive. The CDR3, as DNA: TGTGCCAGCAGCGTACGCCCGACAGCTTACGAGCAGTACTTC. Protein: CASSVRPTAYEQYF.